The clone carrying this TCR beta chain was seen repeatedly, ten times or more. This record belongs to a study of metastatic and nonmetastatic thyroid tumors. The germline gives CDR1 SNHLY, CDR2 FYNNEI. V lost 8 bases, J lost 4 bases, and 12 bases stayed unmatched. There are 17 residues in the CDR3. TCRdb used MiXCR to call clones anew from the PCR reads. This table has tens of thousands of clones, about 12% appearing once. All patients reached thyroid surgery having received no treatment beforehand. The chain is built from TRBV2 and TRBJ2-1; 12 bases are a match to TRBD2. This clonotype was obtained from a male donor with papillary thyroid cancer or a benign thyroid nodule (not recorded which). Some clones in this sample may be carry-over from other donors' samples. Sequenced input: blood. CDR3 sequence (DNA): TGTGCCAGCCAAATGAGGCTACTAGCGGGAGGTTACAATGAGCAGTTCTTC. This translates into CASQMRLLAGGYNEQFF. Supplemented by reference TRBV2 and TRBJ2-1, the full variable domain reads EPEVTQTPSHQVTQMGQEVILRCVPISNHLYFYWYRQILGQKVEFLVSFYNNEISEKSEIFDDQFSVERPDGSNFTLKIRSTKLEDSAMYFCASQMRLLAGGYNEQFFGPGTRLTVL.